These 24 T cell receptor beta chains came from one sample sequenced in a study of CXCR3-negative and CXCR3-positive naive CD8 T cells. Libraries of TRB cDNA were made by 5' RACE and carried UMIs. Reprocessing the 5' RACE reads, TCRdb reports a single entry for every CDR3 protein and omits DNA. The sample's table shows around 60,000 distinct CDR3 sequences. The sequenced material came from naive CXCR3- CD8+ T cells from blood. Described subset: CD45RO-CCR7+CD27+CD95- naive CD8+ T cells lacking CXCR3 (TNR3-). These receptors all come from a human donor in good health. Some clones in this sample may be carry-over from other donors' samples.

The CDR3 loop is CASSIGTGDNEQFF. The J gene is TRBJ2-1, the V gene TRBV28; the TRBD1 assignment by TCRdb is unverifiable without DNA. CDR3 size: 14 residues. CDR1 MDHEN and CDR2 SYDVKM come from the germline V gene.

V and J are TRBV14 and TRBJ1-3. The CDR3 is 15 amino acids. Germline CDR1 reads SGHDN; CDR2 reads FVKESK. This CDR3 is CASSQTGSSGNTIYF. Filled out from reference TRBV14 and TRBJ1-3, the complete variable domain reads EAGVTQFPSHSVIEKGQTVTLRCDPISGHDNLYWYRRVMGKEIKFLLHFVKESKQDESGMPNNRFLAERTGGTYSTLKVQPAELEDSGVYFCASSQTGSSGNTIYFGEGSWLTVV.

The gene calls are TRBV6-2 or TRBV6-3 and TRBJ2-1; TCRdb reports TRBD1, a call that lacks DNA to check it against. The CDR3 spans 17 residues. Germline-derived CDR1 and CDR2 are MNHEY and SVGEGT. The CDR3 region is CASSPFRGGHPYNEQFF.

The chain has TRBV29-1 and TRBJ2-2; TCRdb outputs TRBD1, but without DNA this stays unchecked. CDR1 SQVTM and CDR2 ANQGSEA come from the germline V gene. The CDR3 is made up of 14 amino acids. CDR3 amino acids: CSATGTGVPGELFF.

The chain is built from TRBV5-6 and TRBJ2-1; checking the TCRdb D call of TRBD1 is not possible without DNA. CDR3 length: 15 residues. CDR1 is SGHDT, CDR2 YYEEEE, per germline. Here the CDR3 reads CASSVRSGVYNEQFF. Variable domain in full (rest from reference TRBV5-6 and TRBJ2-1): DAGVTQSPTHLIKTRGQQVTLRCSPKSGHDTVSWYQQALGQGPQFIFQYYEEEERQRGNFPDRFSGHQFPNYSSELNVNALLLGDSALYLCASSVRSGVYNEQFFGPGTRLTVL.

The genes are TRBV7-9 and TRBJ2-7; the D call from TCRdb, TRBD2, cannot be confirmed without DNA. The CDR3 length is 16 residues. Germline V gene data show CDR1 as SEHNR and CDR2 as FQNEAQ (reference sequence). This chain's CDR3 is CASSFRPGLAEGEQYF. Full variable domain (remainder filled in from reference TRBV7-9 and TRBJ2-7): DTGVSQNPRHKITKRGQNVTFRCDPISEHNRLYWYRQTLGQGPEFLTYFQNEAQLEKSRLLSDRFSAERPKGSFSTLEIQRTEQGDSAMYLCASSFRPGLAEGEQYFGPGTRLTVT.

The CDR3 loop reads CASSSLRDTQYF. The chain is built from TRBV27 and TRBJ2-3; TCRdb's D call, TRBD2, is unchecked because there is no DNA. This CDR3 has 12 amino acids. The germline V gene encodes CDR1 MNHEY and CDR2 SMNVEV (reference sequence).

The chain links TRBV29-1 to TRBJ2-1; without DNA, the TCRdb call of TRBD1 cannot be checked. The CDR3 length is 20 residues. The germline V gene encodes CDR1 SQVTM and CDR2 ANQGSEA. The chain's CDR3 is CSVEDALTGAPSDLYNEQFF.

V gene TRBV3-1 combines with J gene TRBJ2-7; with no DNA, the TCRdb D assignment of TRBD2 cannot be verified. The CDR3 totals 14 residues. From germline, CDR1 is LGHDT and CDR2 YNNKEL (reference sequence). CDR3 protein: CASSSEEASYEQYF.

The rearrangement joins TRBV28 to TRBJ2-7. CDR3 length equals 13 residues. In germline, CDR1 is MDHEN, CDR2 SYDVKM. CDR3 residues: CASSDNPSYEQYF.

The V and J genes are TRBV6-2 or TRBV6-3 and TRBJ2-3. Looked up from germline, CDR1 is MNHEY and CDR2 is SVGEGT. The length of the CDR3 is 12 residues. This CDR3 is CASSYSRDTQYF.

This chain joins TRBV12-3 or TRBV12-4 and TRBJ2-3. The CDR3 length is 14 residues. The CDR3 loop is CASSPQASTDTQYF.

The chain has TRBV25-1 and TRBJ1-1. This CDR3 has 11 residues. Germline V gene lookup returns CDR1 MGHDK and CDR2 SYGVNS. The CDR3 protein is CASSDGTEAFF.

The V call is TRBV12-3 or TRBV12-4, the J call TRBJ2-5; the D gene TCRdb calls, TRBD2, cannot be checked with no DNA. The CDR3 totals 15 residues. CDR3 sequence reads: CASSPKEGGETTQYF.

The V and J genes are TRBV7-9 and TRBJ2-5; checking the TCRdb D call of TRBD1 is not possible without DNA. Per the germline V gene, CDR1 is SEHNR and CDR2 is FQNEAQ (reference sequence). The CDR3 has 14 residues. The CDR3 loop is CASSLTGYQETQYF.

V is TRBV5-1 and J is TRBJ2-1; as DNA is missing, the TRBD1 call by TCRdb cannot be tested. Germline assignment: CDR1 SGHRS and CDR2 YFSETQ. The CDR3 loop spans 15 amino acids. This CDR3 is CASSLPGERDNEQFF.

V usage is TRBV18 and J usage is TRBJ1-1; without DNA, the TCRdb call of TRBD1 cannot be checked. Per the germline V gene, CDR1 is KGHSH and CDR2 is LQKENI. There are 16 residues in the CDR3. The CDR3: CASSPPGQRMNTEAFF.

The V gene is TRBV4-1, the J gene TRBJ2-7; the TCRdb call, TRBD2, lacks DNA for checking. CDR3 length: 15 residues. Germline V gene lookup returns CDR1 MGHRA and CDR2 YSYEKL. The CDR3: CASSQVLGARVAQYF.

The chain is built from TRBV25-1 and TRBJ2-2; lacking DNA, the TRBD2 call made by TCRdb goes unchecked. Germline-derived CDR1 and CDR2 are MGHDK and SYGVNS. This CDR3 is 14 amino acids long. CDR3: CATSSGANTGELFF.

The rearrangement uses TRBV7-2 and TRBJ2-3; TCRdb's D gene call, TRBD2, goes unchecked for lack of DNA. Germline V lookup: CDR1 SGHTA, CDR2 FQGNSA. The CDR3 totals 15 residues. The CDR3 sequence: CASSWSGSSADTQYF.

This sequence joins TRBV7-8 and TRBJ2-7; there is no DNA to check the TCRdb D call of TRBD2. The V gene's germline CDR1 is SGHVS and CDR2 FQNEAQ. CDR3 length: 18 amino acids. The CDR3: CASSLQPLARAPWDEQYF.

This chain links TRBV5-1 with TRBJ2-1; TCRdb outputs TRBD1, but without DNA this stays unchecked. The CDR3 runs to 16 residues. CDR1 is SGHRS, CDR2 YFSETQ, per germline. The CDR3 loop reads CASSLDGQGIDNEQFF.

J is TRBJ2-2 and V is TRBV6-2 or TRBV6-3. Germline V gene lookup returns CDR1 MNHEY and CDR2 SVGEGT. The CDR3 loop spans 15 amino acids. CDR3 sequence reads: CASSFTPANTGELFF.

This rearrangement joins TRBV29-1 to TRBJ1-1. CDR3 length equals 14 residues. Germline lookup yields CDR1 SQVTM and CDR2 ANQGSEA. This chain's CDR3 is CSVATGIMNTEAFF.